The 19 T cell receptor beta chains below all came from one sample that was sequenced in a study of blood T cells in healthy people across ages (dated by TCRdb to the mid-2010s). To prepare the library, 5' RACE was applied. The instrument given in TCRdb is Illumina HiSeq 2500. A second PCR of roughly 6 to 12 cycles was performed with a sample-barcoded 5' primer and a J-beta primer mix. Using fastp trimming at Q25 and MiXCR clonotype assembly, TCRdb reanalyzed the public sequencing data and kept in-frame beta chains. Rows merge per CDR3 protein into single entries with the most common DNA and genes. The sample table lists approximately 1,000,000 distinct CDR3 sequences, 35% to 45% of them with a count of one. The ten largest clones add up to less than 15% of the sample. Material for sequencing was blood. These receptors all stem from a young man in good health.

Concerning this clonotype itself: One base away lies a much larger clone, so this may be a sequencing read error. The CDR3 protein is CASSLYSYEQCF. The CDR3 coding sequence is TGTGCCAGCAGCTTATACTCCTACGAGCAGTGCTTC. V usage is TRBV5-4 and J usage is TRBJ2-7; D not resolved. Germline CDR1 reads SGHNT; CDR2 reads YYREEE (reference sequence). CDR3 length: 12 residues.

The genes are TRBV9 and TRBJ1-4; 11 bases agree with TRBD1. Germline lookup yields CDR1 SGDLS and CDR2 YYNGEE. The length of the CDR3 is 14 residues. V lost 7 bases and J lost 7; bases outside the gene matches: 6. CDR3 residues: CASAKGTGGEKLFF. For the CDR3, the DNA is TGTGCCAGCGCCAAGGGGACAGGGGGTGAAAAACTGTTTTTT.

V gene TRBV2 combines with J gene TRBJ1-1; TRBD1 matches 7 bases. The V segment lost 4 bases and the J segment 11 bases; nucleotides outside the gene matches: 13. CDR1 is SNHLY, CDR2 FYNNEI, per germline. This CDR3 region has 14 residues. CDR3 coding DNA: TGTGCCAGCAGTGTGGAGACAGGGCGCACTAGGGCTTTCTTT. Translated, it gives CASSVETGRTRAFF.

There are a few counts of this clonotype. The chain employs TRBV5-1 and TRBJ2-3, with D possibly matching TRBD2 (5 bases). Germline loops: CDR1 SGHRS, CDR2 YFSETQ. This CDR3 is built from 15 residues. V dropped 0 bases and J dropped 3 bases, with 11 bases sitting between them. In nucleotides, the CDR3 is TGCGCCAGCAGCTTGGAGAGGTCGGGGACAGATACGCAGTATTTT. Translation gives CASSLERSGTDTQYF.

The V call is TRBV6-2 or TRBV6-3, the J call TRBJ2-5; possible D gene TRBD2, 6 bases. The J call is uncertain, as TRBJ2-7 better fits the DNA end. This CDR3 comprises 13 residues. CDR1 is MNHEY, CDR2 SVGEGT, per germline. CDR3 nucleotides: TGTGCCAGCAGCGAACGGCGGGGTCGCGAGCAGTACTTC. Encoded protein: CASSERRGREQYF.

The rearrangement links TRBV12-3 or TRBV12-4 to TRBJ2-6; no firm D call. Trimming removed 6 bases from V and 2 bases from J, with 11 bases in between. The CDR3 runs 15 residues. Here the CDR3 DNA reads TGTGCCAGCAGAACGTTTGGCGCTGGGGCCAACGTCCTGACTTTC. Protein sequence: CASRTFGAGANVLTF.

Only a few counts were recorded for this clonotype. The rearrangement uses TRBV25-1 and TRBJ2-1; D gene ambiguous. Germline CDR1 is MGHDK and CDR2 is SYGVNS. The CDR3 length is 13 residues. Trimming took off 1 base at V and 12 bases at J, with 13 bases between the two ends. The CDR3 nucleotides read TGTGCCAGCAGTGAATTGCCAGGTCCTGTGCAGTTCTTC. It translates to CASSELPGPVQFF.

This clonotype was seen more than once but under ten times. The chain's CDR3 is CSGGRQEGTEAFF. The DNA for the CDR3 is TGCAGCGGGGGGAGGCAGGAGGGCACTGAAGCTTTCTTT. The chain links TRBV29-1 to TRBJ1-1, with a tentative D call TRBD1 (5 bases). V lost 7 bases to trimming and J lost 4 bases, with 16 bases between them. This CDR3 contains 13 residues. Germline V lookup: CDR1 SQVTM, CDR2 ANQGSEA.

This clonotype was counted a few times. CDR3 DNA sequence: TGTGCCATCAGTGAGTCGTCTGCGGCAGATACGCAGTATTTT. Residues: CAISESSAADTQYF. The gene calls are TRBV10-3 and TRBJ2-3; D remains ambiguous. V dropped 0 bases and J dropped 4 bases, with 8 bases sitting between them. The CDR3 loop spans 14 amino acids. Germline V gene lookup returns CDR1 ENHRY and CDR2 SYGVKD.

With respect to this clonotype: A read error may produce the germline difference seen at one junction end. V gene TRBV27 combines with J gene TRBJ2-1, with TRBD2 matching over 15 bases. CDR3 size: 16 residues. The germline V gene has CDR1 MNHEY and CDR2 SMNVEV (reference sequence). In DNA form, the CDR3 reads TGTGCCAGCAGGGGACTAGCGGGGGGTAGTTACAATGGGCAGTTCTTC. Encoded protein: CASRGLAGGSYNGQFF.

The table lists this clonotype with a few counts. The J gene is TRBJ2-1, the V gene TRBV6-8, with D possibly TRBD2 on 6 matching bases. Germline values: CDR1 MNHGY, CDR2 SAAAGT. CDR3 length equals 16 residues. V dropped 6 bases and J dropped 3 bases, with 18 bases sitting between them. CDR3 DNA sequence: TGTGCCAGCAGCTCGTCCCGACTAGACGTCTACAATGAGCAGTTCTTC. Protein sequence: CASSSSRLDVYNEQFF.

On this clonotype: A read error is possible here, since a much larger clone lies one base away. The chain recombines TRBV27 with TRBJ2-1; D ambiguous. Germline CDR1 reads MNHEY; CDR2 reads SMNVEV (reference sequence). This CDR3 is 18 amino acids long. This CDR3 is CAGSAVPGPPTSYNEQFF. CDR3 bases: TGTGCCGGCAGTGCGGTTCCGGGTCCTCCGACCTCCTACAATGAGCAGTTCTTC.

In its sample, this clonotype was seen a few times. This rearrangement joins TRBV6-1 to TRBJ1-4; 8 bases align to TRBD1. This CDR3 region has 15 residues. V lost 2 bases to trimming and J lost 8 bases; unmatched junction nucleotides: 7. Germline V gives CDR1 MNHNS, CDR2 SASEGT. CDR3: CASSEMAGGEEKLFF. The DNA of the CDR3 is TGTGCCAGCAGTGAAATGGCAGGGGGCGAGGAAAAACTGTTTTTT.

This clonotype was seen a few times. The rearrangement joins TRBV28 to TRBJ2-5; no firm D call. CDR3 length equals 14 residues. Germline values: CDR1 MDHEN, CDR2 SYDVKM. V gave up 6 bases and J gave up 0 bases, with 11 bases separating them. CDR3 sequence reads: CASSPGHDQETQYF. CDR3 coding DNA: TGTGCCAGCAGCCCCGGGCATGACCAAGAGACCCAGTACTTC. Drawing the rest from reference TRBV28 and TRBJ2-5, the complete variable domain is DVKVTQSSRYLVKRTGEKVFLECVQDMDHENMFWYRQDPGLGLRLIYFSYDVKMKEKGDIPEGYSVSREKKERFSLILESASTNQTSMYLCASSPGHDQETQYFGPGTRLLVL.

V and J are TRBV9 and TRBJ1-1, with a possible D match to TRBD1 (6 bases). This CDR3 contains 15 residues. Germline V gene lookup returns CDR1 SGDLS and CDR2 YYNGEE. Trimming pared 0 bases from V and 3 bases from J, leaving 12 bases between. CDR3: CASSVGVGGDTEAFF. Here the CDR3 DNA reads TGTGCCAGCAGCGTAGGAGTAGGGGGGGACACTGAAGCTTTCTTT.

Of note for this clonotype: The germline gene is not matched at one end of the junction; a read error may be the cause. The CDR3 spells CASRLGVVNEQFF. The DNA for the CDR3 is TGTGCCAGCAGATTAGGAGTGGTGAATGAGCAGTTCTTC. The genes are TRBV7-8 and TRBJ2-1, with D hard to call. This CDR3 has 13 residues. The germline gives CDR1 SGHVS, CDR2 FQNEAQ.

The chain has TRBV7-9 and TRBJ2-1; D gene ambiguous. Trimming took off 2 bases at V and 8 bases at J, with 10 bases between the two ends. Germline-derived CDR1 and CDR2 are SEHNR and FQNEAQ (reference sequence). CDR3 length: 13 amino acids. DNA for the CDR3: TGTGCCAGCAGCTTAAACCGAAGGGATGAGCAGTTCTTC. Protein sequence: CASSLNRRDEQFF.

The sample holds a few counts of this clonotype. The rearrangement links TRBV2 to TRBJ1-5, with D perhaps TRBD1 (5 bases). This CDR3 has 15 amino acids. CDR1 and CDR2 (germline): SNHLY, FYNNEI. The V gene lost 3 bases and the J gene lost 4 bases, with 13 bases spanning the gap. The CDR3 sequence: CASSDREGSNQPQHF. CDR3 in DNA: TGTGCCAGCAGTGACAGGGAGGGCTCTAATCAGCCCCAGCATTTT.

The rearrangement links TRBV6-1 to TRBJ1-4; no clear D gene. Deletions cut 2 bases from V and 5 bases from J, with 12 bases between. The V gene's germline CDR1 is MNHNS and CDR2 SASEGT. CDR3 length: 15 residues. The DNA for the CDR3 is TGTGCCAGCAGTGAATTTTGGCCGGTGAATGAAAAACTGTTTTTT. As protein: CASSEFWPVNEKLFF.